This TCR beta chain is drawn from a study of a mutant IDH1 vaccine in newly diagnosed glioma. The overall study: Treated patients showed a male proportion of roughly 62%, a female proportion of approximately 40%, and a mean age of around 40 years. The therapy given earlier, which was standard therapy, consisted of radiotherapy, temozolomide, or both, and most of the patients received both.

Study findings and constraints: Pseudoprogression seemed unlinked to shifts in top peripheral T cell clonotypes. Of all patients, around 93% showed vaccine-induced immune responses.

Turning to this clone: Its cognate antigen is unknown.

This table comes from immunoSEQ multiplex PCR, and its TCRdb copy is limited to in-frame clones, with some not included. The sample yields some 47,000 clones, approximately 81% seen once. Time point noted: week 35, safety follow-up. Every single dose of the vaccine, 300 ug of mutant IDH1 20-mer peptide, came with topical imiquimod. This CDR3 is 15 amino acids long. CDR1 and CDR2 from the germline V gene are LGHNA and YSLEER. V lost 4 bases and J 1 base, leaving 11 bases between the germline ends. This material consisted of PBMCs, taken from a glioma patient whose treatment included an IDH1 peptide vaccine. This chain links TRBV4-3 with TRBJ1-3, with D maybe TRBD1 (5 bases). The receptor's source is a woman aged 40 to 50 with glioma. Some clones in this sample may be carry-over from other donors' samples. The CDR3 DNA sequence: TGCGCCAGCAGCCGGGGCTCGGGTTCTGGAAACACCATATATTTT. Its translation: CASSRGSGSGNTIYF.